Listed below are T cell receptor beta chains from one sample, sequenced in a study of T cell changes during pregnancy in multiple sclerosis. Method: immunoSEQ multiplex PCR; TCRdb's copy keeps in-frame clones and lacks some. The data show about 84,000 clones, approximately 95% seen once. The material was peripheral blood, obtained in the second trimester of pregnancy. These receptors all come from a female donor in good health, enrolled as a control in a pregnancy study. The CDR3 runs from the conserved cysteine through the conserved F or W. The D gene is left open where the match is weak. Clone size, where shown, is once, few, many, or a class for clones that have expanded.

DNA | CDR3 | V | D | size | J
TGTGCCAGCAAACCTACAGAACCCTCGGCCAACGTCCTGACTTTC | CASKPTEPSANVLTF | TRBV27 | - | - | TRBJ2-6
TGTGCCAGCAGTGTCTTCCGCTCCTACGAGCAGTACTTC | CASSVFRSYEQYF | TRBV6-1 | - | - | TRBJ2-7
TGTGCCAGCAGTTCGGGACAGGGGGCGAGGACTGAAGCTTTCTTT | CASSSGQGARTEAFF | TRBV6-6 | TRBD1 | once | TRBJ1-1
TGTGCCAGCAGTAGAGAACAGGGGCGGGAGACCCAGTACTTC | CASSREQGRETQYF | TRBV2 | TRBD1 | - | TRBJ2-5
TGTGCCAGTGGACAGGAGCGAAAGCAGTACTTC | CASGQERKQYF | TRBV19 | TRBD1 | once | TRBJ2-7
TGCGCCAGCAGCCAGTCGACTAGCGGTAGATACAATGAGCAGTTCTTC | CASSQSTSGRYNEQFF | TRBV4-1 | TRBD2 | - | TRBJ2-1
TGCGCCAGCAGCCAACCACAGGGGCTTACTGGTTCCGACGGCTATGGCTACACCTTC | CASSQPQGLTGSDGYGYTF | TRBV4-1 | TRBD1 | - | TRBJ1-2
TGCGCCAGCAGCCAAGCGACAGGGGCGGCGTACGAGCAGTACTTC | CASSQATGAAYEQYF | TRBV4-1 | TRBD1 | - | TRBJ2-7
TGTGCCAGCAGTTTATCGACTAGCGGACCCTACGAGCAGTACTTC | CASSLSTSGPYEQYF | TRBV27 | TRBD2 | once | TRBJ2-7
TGCGCCAGCAGCTTGCGGGGGCTAGCGGGAGCCGGGGAGCTGTTTTTT | CASSLRGLAGAGELFF | TRBV5-1 | TRBD2 | - | TRBJ2-2
TGTGCCAGCAGATACGGACAGGGGAGCTACGAGCAGTACTTC | CASRYGQGSYEQYF | TRBV28 | TRBD1 | - | TRBJ2-7
TGTGCCAGCAGCTTAGCCTGGCGGACGGGATCCTACGAGCAGTACTTC | CASSLAWRTGSYEQYF | TRBV7-8 | - | once | TRBJ2-7
TGCGCCAGCAGCTTGCGGGGACAGAGCCGTCAAGAGACCCAGTACTTC | CASSLRGQSRQETQYF | TRBV5-1 | TRBD1 | - | TRBJ2-5
TGTGCCAGCAGCCCAGGGGGCTTCTACGAGCAGTACTTC | CASSPGGFYEQYF | TRBV5-4 | TRBD1 | - | TRBJ2-7
TGTGCCAGCAGTGAACCTGGACTAGTTTACAATGAGCAGTTCTTC | CASSEPGLVYNEQFF | TRBV6-1 | TRBD2 | - | TRBJ2-1
TGTGCCAGCAGCACAACGATGGGCCACATAGATACGCAGTATTTT | CASSTTMGHIDTQYF | TRBV7-6 | - | - | TRBJ2-3